This T cell receptor (beta chain) was found in a study of response to subunit inactivated influenza vaccine. General study points: Authors suggested that a seasonal influenza vaccination recruits few new T cells each time.

Via MiXCR, TCRdb re-called the RT-PCR reads, giving one row per CDR3 protein. The data show about 610,000 distinct CDR3 sequences, 14% seen once. This clonotype showed up just a few times. Its antigen remains unidentified. At one boundary the junction diverges from the germline segment, which might be a read error. The CDR3 contains 18 residues. Germline CDR1 is SSHAT and CDR2 is FNYEAQ (reference sequence). The chain recombines TRBV7-7 with TRBJ2-3; the match to TRBD2 covers 12 bases. The sample in question was PBMCs from blood, obtained roughly 12 days after vaccination. The sequence came from a man between 45 and 60 years old who received an inactivated influenza vaccine. Written as DNA, the CDR3 is TGTGCTAGCAGCCCCAACCCTAGCGGGGGGGCCAGCACAGATACGCAGTATTTT. It codes for CASSPNPSGGASTDTQYF.